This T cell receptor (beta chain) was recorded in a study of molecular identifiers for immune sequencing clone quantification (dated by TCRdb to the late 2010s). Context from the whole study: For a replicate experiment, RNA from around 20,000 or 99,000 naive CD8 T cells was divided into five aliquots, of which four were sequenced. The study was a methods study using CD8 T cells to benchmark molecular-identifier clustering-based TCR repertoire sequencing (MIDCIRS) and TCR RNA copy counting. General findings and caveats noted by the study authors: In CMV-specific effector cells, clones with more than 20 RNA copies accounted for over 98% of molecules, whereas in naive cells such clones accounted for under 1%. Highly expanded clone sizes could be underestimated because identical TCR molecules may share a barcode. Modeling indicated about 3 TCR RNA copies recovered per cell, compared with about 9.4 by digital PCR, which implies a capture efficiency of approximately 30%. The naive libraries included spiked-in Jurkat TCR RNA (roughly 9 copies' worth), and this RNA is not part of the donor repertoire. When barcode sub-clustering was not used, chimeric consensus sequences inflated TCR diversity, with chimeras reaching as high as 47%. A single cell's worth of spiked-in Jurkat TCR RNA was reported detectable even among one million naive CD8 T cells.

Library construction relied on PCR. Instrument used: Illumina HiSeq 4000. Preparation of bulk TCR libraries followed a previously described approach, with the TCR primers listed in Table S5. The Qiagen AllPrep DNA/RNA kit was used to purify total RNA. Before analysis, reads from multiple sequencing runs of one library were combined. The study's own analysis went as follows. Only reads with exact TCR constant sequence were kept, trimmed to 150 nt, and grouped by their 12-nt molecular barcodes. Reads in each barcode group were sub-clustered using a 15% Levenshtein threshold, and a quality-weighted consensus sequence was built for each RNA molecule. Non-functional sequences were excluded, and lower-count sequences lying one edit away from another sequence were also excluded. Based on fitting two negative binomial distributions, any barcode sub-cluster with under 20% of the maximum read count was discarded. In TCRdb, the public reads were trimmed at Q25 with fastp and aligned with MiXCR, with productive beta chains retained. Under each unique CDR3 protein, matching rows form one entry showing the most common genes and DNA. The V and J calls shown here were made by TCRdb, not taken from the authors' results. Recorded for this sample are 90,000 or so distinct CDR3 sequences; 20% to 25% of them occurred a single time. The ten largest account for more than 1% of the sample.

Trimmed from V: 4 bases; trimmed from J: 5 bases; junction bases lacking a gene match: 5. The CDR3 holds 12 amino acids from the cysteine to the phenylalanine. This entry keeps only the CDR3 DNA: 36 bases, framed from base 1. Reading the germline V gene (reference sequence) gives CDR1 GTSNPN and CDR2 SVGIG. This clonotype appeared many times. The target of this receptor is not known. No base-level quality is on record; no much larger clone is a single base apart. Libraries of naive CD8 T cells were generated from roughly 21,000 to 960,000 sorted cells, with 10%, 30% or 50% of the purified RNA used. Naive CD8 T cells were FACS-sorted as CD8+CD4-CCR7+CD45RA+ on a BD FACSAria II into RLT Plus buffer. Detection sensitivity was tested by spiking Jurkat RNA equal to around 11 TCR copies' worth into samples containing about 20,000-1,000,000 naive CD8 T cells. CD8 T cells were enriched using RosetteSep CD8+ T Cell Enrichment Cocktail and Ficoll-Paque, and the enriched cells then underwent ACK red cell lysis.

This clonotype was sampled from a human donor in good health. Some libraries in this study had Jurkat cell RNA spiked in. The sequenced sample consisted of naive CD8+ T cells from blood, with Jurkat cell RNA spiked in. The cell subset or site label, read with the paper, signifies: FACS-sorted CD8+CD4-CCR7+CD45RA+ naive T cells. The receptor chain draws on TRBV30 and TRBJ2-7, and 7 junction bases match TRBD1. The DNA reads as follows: TGTGCCTGGAACAGGGGAGCGGACGAGCAGTACTTC. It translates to CAWNRGADEQYF.